A few counts support the clone carrying this TCR beta chain. Its target is not known. The data derive from a study of identical twins. This CDR3 region has 15 residues. Germline-derived CDR1 and CDR2 are MRHNA and SNTAGT. Trimming took off 0 bases at V and 4 bases at J, with 10 bases between the two ends. Broader study findings: Among monozygotic twins, out-of-frame TCR alpha sharing exceeded what models predicted.

A universal primer site arose from template switching, and cDNA bore unique molecular identifiers. One entry per CDR3 protein, called by TCRdb with MiXCR from the 5' RACE reads. Found here are about 570,000 distinct CDR3 sequences, just under 10% of them singletons; the top ten hold 3%. This sample was also put to use in a study of yellow fever vaccine responses in identical twins.

What was sequenced was PBMCs. V is TRBV6-4 and J is TRBJ2-1, with D perhaps matching TRBD1 or TRBD2 (5 bases each). This receptor was identified in a woman aged 18-35 years in good health. The CDR3 DNA reads TGTGCCAGCAGTGACTCGTCAGGGAGATACAATGAGCAGTTCTTC. Protein sequence: CASSDSSGRYNEQFF.